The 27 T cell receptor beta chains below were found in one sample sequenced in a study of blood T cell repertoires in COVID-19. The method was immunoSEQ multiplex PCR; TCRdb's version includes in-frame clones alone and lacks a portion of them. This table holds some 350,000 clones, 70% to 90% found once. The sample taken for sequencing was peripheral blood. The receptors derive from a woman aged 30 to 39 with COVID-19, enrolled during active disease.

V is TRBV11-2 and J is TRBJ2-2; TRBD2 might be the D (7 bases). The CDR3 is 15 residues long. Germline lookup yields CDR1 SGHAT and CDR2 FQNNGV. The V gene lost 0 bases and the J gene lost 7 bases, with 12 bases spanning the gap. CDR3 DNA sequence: TGTGCCAGCAGCTTAGATATAGGGGGGGGCGGGGAGCTGTTTTTT. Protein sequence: CASSLDIGGGGELFF.

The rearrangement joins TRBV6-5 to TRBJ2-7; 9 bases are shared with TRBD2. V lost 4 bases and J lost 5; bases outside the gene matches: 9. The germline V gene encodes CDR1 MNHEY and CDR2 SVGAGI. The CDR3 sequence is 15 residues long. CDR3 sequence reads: CASSSTRGGVDEQYF. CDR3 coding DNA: TGTGCCAGCAGTTCAACCCGCGGGGGGGTAGACGAGCAGTACTTC.

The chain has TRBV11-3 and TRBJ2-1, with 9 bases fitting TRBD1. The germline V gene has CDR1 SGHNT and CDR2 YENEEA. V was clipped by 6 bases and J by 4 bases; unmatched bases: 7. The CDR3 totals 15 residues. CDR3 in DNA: TGTGCCAGCAGTCGCAGGACAGGGGAGTACAATGAGCAGTTCTTC. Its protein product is CASSRRTGEYNEQFF. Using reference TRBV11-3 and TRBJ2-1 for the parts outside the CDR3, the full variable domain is EAGVVQSPRYKIIEKKQPVAFWCNPISGHNTLYWYLQNLGQGPELLIRYENEEAVDDSQLPKDRFSAERLKGVDSTLKIQPAELGDSAVYLCASSRRTGEYNEQFFGPGTRLTVL.

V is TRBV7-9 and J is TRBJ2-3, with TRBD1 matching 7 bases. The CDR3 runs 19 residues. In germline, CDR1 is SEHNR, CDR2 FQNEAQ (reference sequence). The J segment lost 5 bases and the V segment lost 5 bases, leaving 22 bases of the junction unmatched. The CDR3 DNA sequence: TGTGCCAGCAGCCGATTAACGACGACCGGGACAGTAAAGGGAGATACGCAGTATTTT. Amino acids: CASSRLTTTGTVKGDTQYF.

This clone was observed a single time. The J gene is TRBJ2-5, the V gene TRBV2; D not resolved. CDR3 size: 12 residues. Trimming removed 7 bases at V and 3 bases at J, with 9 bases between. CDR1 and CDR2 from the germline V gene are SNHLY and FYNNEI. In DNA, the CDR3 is TGTGCCAGCATCTGGCCAGAAGAGACCCAGTACTTC. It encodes CASIWPEETQYF. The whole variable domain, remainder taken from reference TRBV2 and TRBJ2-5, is EPEVTQTPSHQVTQMGQEVILRCVPISNHLYFYWYRQILGQKVEFLVSFYNNEISEKSEIFDDQFSVERPDGSNFTLKIRSTKLEDSAMYFCASIWPEETQYFGPGTRLLVL.

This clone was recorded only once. CDR3 loop: CASSPPGAGSSTDTQYF. DNA for the CDR3: TGTGCCAGCTCACCACCGGGAGCGGGGAGTAGCACAGATACGCAGTATTTT. The chain combines TRBV18 with TRBJ2-3, with TRBD2 matching 7 bases. CDR1 is KGHSH, CDR2 LQKENI, per germline. The junction had 6 bases not matched to a gene; V was cut back by 0 bases and J by 0 bases. The CDR3 is 17 residues long.

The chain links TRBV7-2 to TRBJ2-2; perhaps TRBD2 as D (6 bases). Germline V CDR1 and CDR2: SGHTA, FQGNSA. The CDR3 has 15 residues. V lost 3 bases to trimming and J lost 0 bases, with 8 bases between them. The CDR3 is CASSFGTPNTGELFF. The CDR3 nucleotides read TGTGCCAGCAGCTTCGGGACTCCGAACACCGGGGAGCTGTTTTTT.

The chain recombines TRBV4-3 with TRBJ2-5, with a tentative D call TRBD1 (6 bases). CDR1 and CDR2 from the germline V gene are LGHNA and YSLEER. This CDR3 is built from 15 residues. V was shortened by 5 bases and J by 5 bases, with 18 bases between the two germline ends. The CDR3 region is CASSSQTGVGETQYF. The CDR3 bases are TGCGCCAGCAGCTCGCAGACAGGCGTCGGGGAGACCCAGTACTTC.

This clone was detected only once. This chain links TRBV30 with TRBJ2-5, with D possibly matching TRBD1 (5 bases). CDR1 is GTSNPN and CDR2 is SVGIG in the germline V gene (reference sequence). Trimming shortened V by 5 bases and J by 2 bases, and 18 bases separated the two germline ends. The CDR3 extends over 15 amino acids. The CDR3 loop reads CAWARRQILQETQYF. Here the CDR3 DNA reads TGTGCCTGGGCCCGCCGACAGATCCTTCAAGAGACCCAGTACTTC.

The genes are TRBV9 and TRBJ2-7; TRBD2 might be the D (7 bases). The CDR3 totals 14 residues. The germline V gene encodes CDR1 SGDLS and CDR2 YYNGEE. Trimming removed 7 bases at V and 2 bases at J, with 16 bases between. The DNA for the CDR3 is TGTGCCAGCGATAGGGGGGGAAGACCCTACGAGCAGTACGTC. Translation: CASDRGGRPYEQYV.

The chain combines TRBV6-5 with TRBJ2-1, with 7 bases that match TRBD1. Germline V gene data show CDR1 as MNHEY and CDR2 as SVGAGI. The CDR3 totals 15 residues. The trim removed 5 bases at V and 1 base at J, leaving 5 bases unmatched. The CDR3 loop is CASSPQGVSYNEQFF. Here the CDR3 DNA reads TGTGCCAGCAGTCCGCAGGGGGTATCCTACAATGAGCAGTTCTTC.

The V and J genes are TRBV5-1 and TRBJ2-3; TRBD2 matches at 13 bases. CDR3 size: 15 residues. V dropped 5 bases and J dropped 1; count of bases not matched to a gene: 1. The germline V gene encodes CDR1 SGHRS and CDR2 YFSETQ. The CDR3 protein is CASRGLAGGTDTQYF. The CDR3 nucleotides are TGCGCCAGCAGAGGACTAGCGGGAGGCACAGATACGCAGTATTTT.

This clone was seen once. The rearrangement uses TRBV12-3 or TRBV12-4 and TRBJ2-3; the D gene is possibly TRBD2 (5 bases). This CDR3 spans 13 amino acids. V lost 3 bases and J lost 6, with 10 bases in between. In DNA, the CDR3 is TGTGCCAGCAGTTTCGGGGTTCCGGATACGCAGTATTTT. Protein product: CASSFGVPDTQYF.

CDR3 bases: TGTGCCAGCAGCTCCCGTAGCGGAAATGAGCAGTTCTTC. Translating it yields CASSSRSGNEQFF. The V gene is TRBV11-3, the J gene TRBJ2-1; weak D call: TRBD2 (6 bases). Germline V gene sequence: CDR1 SGHNT, CDR2 YENEEA. V lost 4 bases, J lost 7 bases, and 11 bases lay in between. The CDR3 runs 13 residues.

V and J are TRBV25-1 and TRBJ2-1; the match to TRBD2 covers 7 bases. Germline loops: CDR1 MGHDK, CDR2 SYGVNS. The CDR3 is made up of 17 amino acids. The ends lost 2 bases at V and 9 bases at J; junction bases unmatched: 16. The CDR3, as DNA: TGTGCCAGCAGTGAAAATGTTGTGGGAGGGCCGTTCGCTGAGCAGTTCTTC. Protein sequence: CASSENVVGGPFAEQFF.

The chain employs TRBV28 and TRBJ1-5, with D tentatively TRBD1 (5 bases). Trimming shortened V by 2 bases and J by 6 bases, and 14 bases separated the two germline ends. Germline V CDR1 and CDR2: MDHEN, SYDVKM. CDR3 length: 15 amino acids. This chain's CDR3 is CASSLNPRVGQPQHF. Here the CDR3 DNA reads TGTGCCAGCAGTTTAAATCCCAGGGTAGGTCAGCCCCAGCATTTT.

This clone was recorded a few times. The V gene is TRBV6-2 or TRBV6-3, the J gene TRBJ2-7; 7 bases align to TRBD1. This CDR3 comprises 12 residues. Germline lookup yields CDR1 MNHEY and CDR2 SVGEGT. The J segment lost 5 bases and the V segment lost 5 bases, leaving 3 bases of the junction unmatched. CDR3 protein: CASSKQGNEQYV. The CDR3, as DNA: TGTGCCAGCAGTAAACAGGGGAACGAGCAGTACGTC.

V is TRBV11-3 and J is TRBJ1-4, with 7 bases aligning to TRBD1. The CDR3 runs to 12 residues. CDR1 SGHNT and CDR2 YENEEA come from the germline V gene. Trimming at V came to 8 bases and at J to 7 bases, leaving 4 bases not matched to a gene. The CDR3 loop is CASAQGGEKLFF. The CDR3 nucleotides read TGTGCCAGCGCCCAGGGGGGTGAAAAACTGTTTTTT.

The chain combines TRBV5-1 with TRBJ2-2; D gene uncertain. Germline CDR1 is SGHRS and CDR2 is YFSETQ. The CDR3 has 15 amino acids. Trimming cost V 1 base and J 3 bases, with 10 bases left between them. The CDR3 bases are TGCGCCAGCAGCTTGACGGCCCTAGACACCGGGGAGCTGTTTTTT. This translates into CASSLTALDTGELFF. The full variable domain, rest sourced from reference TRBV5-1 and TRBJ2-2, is KAGVTQTPRYLIKTRGQQVTLSCSPISGHRSVSWYQQTPGQGLQFLFEYFSETQRNKGNFPGRFSGRQFSNSRSEMNVSTLELGDSALYLCASSLTALDTGELFFGEGSRLTVL.

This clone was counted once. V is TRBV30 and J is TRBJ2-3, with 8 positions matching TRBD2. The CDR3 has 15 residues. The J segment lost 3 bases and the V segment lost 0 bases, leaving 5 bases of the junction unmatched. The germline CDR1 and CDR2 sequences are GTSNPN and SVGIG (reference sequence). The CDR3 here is CAWSVPGGSTDTQYF. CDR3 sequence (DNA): TGTGCCTGGAGTGTACCGGGGGGGAGTACAGATACGCAGTATTTT.

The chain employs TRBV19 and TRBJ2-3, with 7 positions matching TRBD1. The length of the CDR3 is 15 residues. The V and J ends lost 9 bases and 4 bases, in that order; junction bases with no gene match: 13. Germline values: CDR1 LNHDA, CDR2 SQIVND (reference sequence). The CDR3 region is CASSRQGLSADTQYF. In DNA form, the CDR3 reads TGTGCCAGCAGCCGACAGGGATTATCCGCAGATACGCAGTATTTT.

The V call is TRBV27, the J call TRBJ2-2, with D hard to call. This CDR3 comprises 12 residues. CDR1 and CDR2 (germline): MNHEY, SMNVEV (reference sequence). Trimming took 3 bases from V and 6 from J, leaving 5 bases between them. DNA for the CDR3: TGTGCCAGCAGTTTTCGGGCCGGGGAGCTGTTTTTT. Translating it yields CASSFRAGELFF.

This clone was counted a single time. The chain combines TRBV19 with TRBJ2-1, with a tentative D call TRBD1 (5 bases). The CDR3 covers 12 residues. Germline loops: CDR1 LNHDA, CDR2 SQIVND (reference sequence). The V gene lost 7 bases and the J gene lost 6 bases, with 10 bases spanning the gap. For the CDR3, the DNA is TGTGCCAGTACGGGTCAGGGCAATGAGCAGTTCTTC. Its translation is CASTGQGNEQFF.

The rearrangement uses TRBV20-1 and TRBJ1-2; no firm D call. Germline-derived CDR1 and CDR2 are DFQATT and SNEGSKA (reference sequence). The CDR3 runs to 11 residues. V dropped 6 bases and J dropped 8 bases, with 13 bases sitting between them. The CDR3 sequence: CSAPPGGGYTF. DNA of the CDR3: TGCAGTGCCCCCCCGGGAGGGGGCTACACCTTC.

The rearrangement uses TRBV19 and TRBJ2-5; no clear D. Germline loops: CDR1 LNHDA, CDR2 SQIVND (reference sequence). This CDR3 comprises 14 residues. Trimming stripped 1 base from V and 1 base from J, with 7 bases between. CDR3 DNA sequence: TGTGCCAGTAGTATAGGGAGTACCCAAGAGACCCAGTACTTC. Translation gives CASSIGSTQETQYF.

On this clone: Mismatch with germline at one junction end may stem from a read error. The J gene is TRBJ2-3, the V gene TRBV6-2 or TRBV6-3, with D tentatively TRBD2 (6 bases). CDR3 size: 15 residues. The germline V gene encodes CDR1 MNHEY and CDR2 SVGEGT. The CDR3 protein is CASSNSGLLGDTQYF. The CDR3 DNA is TGTGCCAGCAGTAACTCGGGACTTTTAGGGGATACGCAGTATTTT.

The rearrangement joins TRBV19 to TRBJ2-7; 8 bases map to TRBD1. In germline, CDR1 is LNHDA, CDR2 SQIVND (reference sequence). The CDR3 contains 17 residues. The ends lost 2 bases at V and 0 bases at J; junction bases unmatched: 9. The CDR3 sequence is CASSIRQTGVYSYEQYF. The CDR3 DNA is TGTGCCAGTAGTATAAGACAGACAGGGGTCTACTCCTACGAGCAGTACTTC.